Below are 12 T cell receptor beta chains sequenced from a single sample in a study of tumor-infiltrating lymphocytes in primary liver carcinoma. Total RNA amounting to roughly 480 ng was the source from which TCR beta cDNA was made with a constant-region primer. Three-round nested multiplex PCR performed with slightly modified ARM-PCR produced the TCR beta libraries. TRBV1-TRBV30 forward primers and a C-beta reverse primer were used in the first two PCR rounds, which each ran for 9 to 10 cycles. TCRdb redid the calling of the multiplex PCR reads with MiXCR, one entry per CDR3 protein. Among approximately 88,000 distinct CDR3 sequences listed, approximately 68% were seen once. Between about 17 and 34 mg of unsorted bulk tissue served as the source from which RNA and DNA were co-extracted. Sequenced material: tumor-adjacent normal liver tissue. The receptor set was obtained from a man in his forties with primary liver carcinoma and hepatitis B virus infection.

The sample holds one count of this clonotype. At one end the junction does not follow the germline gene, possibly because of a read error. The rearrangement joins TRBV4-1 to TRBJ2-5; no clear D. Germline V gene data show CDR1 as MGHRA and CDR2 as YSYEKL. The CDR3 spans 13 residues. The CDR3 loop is CSSSQNYRETQYF. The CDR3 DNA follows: TGCTCCAGCAGCCAGAACTATAGAGAGACCCAGTACTTC.

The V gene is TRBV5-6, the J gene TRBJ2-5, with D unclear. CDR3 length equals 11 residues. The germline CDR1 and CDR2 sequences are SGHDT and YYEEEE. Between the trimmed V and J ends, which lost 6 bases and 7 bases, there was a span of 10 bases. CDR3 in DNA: TGTGCCAGCAACACCACGGGGACCCAGTACTTC. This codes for CASNTTGTQYF.

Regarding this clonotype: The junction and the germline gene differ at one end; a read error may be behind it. CDR3 sequence: CASSRRGAGIGEQLF. The DNA of the CDR3 is TGTGCCAGCAGCAGACGGGGTGCGGGAATCGGGGAGCAGCTCTTC. The chain recombines TRBV11-3 with TRBJ2-1, with D tentatively TRBD2 (6 bases). CDR1 is SGHNT, CDR2 YENEEA, per germline. CDR3 length: 15 amino acids.

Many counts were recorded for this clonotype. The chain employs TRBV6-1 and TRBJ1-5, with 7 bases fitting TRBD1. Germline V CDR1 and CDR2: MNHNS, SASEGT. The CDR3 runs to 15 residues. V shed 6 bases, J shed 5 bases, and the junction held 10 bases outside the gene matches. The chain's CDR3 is CASSLTGMADQPQHF. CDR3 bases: TGTGCCAGCAGCCTGACAGGGATGGCAGATCAGCCCCAGCATTTT.

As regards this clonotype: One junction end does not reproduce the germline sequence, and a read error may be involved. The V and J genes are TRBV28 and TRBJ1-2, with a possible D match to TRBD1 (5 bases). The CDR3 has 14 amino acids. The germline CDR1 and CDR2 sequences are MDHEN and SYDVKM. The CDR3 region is CARSSPGLYYGYTF. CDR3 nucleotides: TGTGCCAGGAGTTCTCCGGGGCTTTACTATGGCTACACCTTC.

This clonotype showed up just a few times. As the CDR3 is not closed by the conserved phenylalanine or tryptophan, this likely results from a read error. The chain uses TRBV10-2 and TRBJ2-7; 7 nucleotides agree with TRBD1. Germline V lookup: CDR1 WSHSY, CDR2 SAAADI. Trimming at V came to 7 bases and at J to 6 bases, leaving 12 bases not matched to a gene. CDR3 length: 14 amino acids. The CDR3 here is CASNPDRVNAEQYY. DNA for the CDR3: TGCGCCAGCAATCCCGACAGGGTTAACGCCGAGCAGTACTAC.

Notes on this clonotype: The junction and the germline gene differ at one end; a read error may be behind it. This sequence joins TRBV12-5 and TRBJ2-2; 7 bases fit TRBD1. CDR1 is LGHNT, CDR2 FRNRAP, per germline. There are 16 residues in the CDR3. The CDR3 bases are TGTGCTAATGGTCCAACAGGGGTGGCGAACACCGGGAAGCTGTTTTTT. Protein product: CANGPTGVANTGKLFF.

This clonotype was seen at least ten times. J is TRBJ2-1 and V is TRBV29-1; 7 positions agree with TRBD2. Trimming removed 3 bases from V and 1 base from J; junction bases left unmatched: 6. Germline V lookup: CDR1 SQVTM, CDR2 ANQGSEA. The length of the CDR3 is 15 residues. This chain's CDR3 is CSVDPSSGSYNEQFF. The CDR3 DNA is TGCAGCGTTGATCCCTCTAGCGGTTCCTACAATGAGCAGTTCTTC.

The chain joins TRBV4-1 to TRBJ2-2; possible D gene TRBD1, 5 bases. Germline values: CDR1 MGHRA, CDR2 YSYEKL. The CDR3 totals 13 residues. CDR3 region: CVKSQGQGGELFF. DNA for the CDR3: TGCGTCAAAAGCCAAGGACAAGGCGGGGAGCTGTTTTTT.

The DNA of the CDR3 is TGTGCCAGCAACTACAGGGGTCCCTACGAGCAGTACTTC. It codes for CASNYRGPYEQYF. The chain uses TRBV28 and TRBJ2-7, with 7 nucleotides matching TRBD1. The CDR3 length is 13 residues. Germline lookup yields CDR1 MDHEN and CDR2 SYDVKM. Unmatched junction bases numbered 5, after V lost 7 bases and J lost 2 bases.

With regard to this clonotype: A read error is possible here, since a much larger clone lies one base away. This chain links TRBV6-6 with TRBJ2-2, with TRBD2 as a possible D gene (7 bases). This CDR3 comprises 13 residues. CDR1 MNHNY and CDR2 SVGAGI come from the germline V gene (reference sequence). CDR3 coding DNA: TGTGCCAGCAGTTACCCGGGGGGCGGGGAGCCGTTTTTT. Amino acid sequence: CASSYPGGGEPFF.

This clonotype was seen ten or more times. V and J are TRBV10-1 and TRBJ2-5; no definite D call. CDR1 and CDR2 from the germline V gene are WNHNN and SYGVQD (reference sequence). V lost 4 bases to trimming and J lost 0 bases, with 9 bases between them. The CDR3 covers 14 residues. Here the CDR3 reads CASSVGSYQETQYF. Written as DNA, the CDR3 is TGCGCCAGCAGTGTCGGTTCGTACCAAGAGACCCAGTACTTC.